The text below deals with one TCR beta chain. The data are from a study of OX40 agonist ivuxolimab in advanced cancers. Overall study context: Patients achieving partial responses numbered three: one hepatocellular carcinoma case and two cutaneous melanoma cases.

Clones were sequenced by immunoSEQ multiplex PCR, and TCRdb holds only the in-frame ones, with some missing. Here the sample spans over 95,000 clones, about 80% being singletons. V lost 8 bases, J lost 0 bases, and 5 bases lay in between. Germline V gene data show CDR1 as MNHNY and CDR2 as SVGAGI (reference sequence). This CDR3 has 12 residues. The source is an adult with an advanced solid tumor such as melanoma, head and neck, liver or kidney cancer. The chain carries TRBV6-6 and TRBJ1-5; unclear D gene. The sample in question was CD4+ or CD8+ T cells sorted from blood, obtained in a trial of the OX40 agonist ivuxolimab. CDR3 nucleotide sequence: TGTGCCAGCTGCCCTAGCAATCAGCCCCAGCATTTT. Translating gives CASCPSNQPQHF.